This T cell receptor (beta chain) was retrieved from a study of blood T cells in healthy people across ages. The CDR3 is made up of 15 amino acids. Germline CDR1 and CDR2: MDHEN and SYDVKM. Using a J-beta primer mix together with a sample-barcoded 5' primer, a second PCR was run for about 6 to 12 cycles. In TCRdb, the 5' RACE reads were re-called with MiXCR into one record per CDR3 protein. The repertoire holds around 2 million distinct CDR3 sequences, more than 35% seen once, with 23% in the top ten. The TCR comes from a human donor in good health. The rearrangement links TRBV28 to TRBJ2-7, with D possibly being TRBD1 (7 bases). Matching the DNA end better, TRBJ2-5 makes the J call doubtful. The specimen sequenced was blood. As DNA, the CDR3 is TGTGCCAGCAGTTTAATCCAGGGGGGTGGAGAGACCCAGTACTTC. Encoded protein: CASSLIQGGGETQYF.